The 19 T cell receptor beta chains listed next were all sequenced from one sample in a study of blood T cells in healthy people across ages (dated by TCRdb to the mid-2010s). Library construction relied on 5' RACE. Sequencing used an Illumina HiSeq 2500. A second PCR of about 6 to 11 cycles was performed with a sample-barcoded 5' primer and a J-beta primer mix. TCRdb reanalyzed the raw reads on its own, using fastp at Q25 for trimming and MiXCR for clone calling, and kept in-frame beta chains. Entries that share a CDR3 protein sequence are merged under the most common genes and DNA. The sample table holds approximately 730,000 distinct CDR3 sequences, of which 50% to 65% were seen once. The top ten clonotypes cover roughly 37% of the sample. The specimen was blood. All receptors come from a man older than 75 in good health.

This clonotype was observed a handful of times. This sequence joins TRBV5-1 and TRBJ2-5; TRBD1 might be the D (6 bases). Trimming took off 1 base at V and 5 bases at J, with 18 bases between the two ends. Per the germline V gene, CDR1 is SGHRS and CDR2 is YFSETQ. The CDR3 consists of 16 residues. CDR3: CASSLSSGVREETQYF. In nucleotides, the CDR3 is TGCGCCAGCAGCTTGAGTTCAGGGGTTCGCGAGGAGACCCAGTACTTC.

In its sample, this clonotype was seen a few times. The chain recombines TRBV5-1 with TRBJ2-5; D is uncertain. The assigned J gene may be wrong: the sequence end matches TRBJ2-4 better. Germline V gene lookup returns CDR1 SGHRS and CDR2 YFSETQ. The CDR3 contains 13 residues. DNA for the CDR3: TGCGCCAGCAGCTTATCACAGAGAAACATTCAGTACTTC. Translation: CASSLSQRNIQYF.

The V gene is TRBV4-1, the J gene TRBJ1-5, with D uncertain. The CDR3 contains 17 residues. Trimming pared 0 bases from V and 0 bases from J, leaving 12 bases between. CDR1 is MGHRA, CDR2 YSYEKL, per germline. The CDR3 loop reads CASSQDQVAYSNQPQHF. CDR3 in DNA: TGCGCCAGCAGCCAAGATCAGGTAGCCTATAGCAATCAGCCCCAGCATTTT.

J is TRBJ2-1 and V is TRBV27, with TRBD1 identical over 9 bases. This CDR3 comprises 16 residues. V dropped 1 base and J dropped 7; count of bases not matched to a gene: 8. The V gene's germline CDR1 is MNHEY and CDR2 SMNVEV (reference sequence). The CDR3 DNA reads as TGTGCCAGCAGTTTATTAGGTGGGACAGGGCAGAATGAGCAGTTCTTC. Translating gives CASSLLGGTGQNEQFF.

The V gene is TRBV21-1, the J gene TRBJ1-2. TRBV21-1 is listed as a pseudogene. CDR3 size: 17 residues. The CDR3 sequence is CASSKRRREVSVDGYTF. The CDR3 DNA is TGTGCCAGCAGCAAAAGGCGCAGGGAGGTTTCTGTTGATGGCTACACCTTC.

The chain links TRBV6-5 to TRBJ1-4; no definite D call. Trimming left V 4 bases short and J 6 bases short, with 9 bases between. Germline CDR1 is MNHEY and CDR2 is SVGAGI. This CDR3 contains 13 residues. Written as DNA, the CDR3 is TGTGCCAGCAGTTTGTCGGGTTATGAAAAACTGTTTTTT. Translating it yields CASSLSGYEKLFF.

The V and J genes are TRBV5-1 and TRBJ2-3; no reliable D call. Germline V CDR1 and CDR2: SGHRS, YFSETQ. The CDR3 consists of 11 residues. The germline V and J ends were trimmed by 1 base and 14 bases, with 11 bases remaining between them. In DNA form, the CDR3 reads TGCGCCAGCAGCTTGACCGGAGACGCGTATTTT. It translates to CASSLTGDAYF.

Turning to this clonotype: It is unclear where the CDR3 begins or ends on the DNA, so no DNA is shown, and the CDR3 is as TCRdb lists it. This chain links TRBV20-1 with TRBJ2-4; the table's TRBD1 call for D was not verified on the DNA. From germline, CDR1 is DFQATT and CDR2 SNEGSKA (reference sequence). Including both end residues, the CDR3 is 12 amino acids long. The CDR3: CSVGQGSGELYF.

The chain employs TRBV3-1 and TRBJ2-3, with D possibly matching TRBD2 (6 bases). Germline V CDR1 and CDR2: LGHDT, YNNKEL (reference sequence). Trimming left V 0 bases short and J 2 bases short, with 12 bases between. This CDR3 comprises 16 residues. The CDR3 here is CASSQDSSGLTDTQYF. CDR3 nucleotide sequence: TGTGCCAGCAGCCAAGATTCCAGCGGGCTCACAGATACGCAGTATTTT.

The chain uses TRBV1 and TRBJ2-3; whether TRBD2, the table's D call, matches the DNA was not checked. TRBV1 is given as a pseudogene. CDR3 length: 16 amino acids. CDR3 in DNA: TGCACCAGCAGTTCTGGACTAGCGGGGATCACAGATACGCAGTATTTT. This gives the protein CTSSSGLAGITDTQYF.

The rearrangement uses TRBV15 and TRBJ2-5; possibly TRBD1 for D (6 bases). The DNA end is more similar to TRBJ2-7, so the J call may be wrong. The germline gives CDR1 LNHNV, CDR2 YYDKDF (reference sequence). The CDR3 loop spans 16 amino acids. As DNA, the CDR3 is TGTGCCACCAGCCCCCGGCGACAGGCTCTCTCCTACGAGCAGTACTTC. It yields the protein CATSPRRQALSYEQYF.

This clonotype has just a few counts. The chain carries TRBV20-1 and TRBJ1-1, with unresolved D. V was shortened by 7 bases and J by 0 bases, with 15 bases between the two germline ends. The CDR3 covers 14 residues. Germline assignment: CDR1 DFQATT and CDR2 SNEGSKA (reference sequence). CDR3 DNA: TGCAGTGTTAGGGTACAGACAATGAACACTGAAGCTTTCTTT. Protein product: CSVRVQTMNTEAFF.

V and J are TRBV6-1 and TRBJ2-3; 14 nucleotides match TRBD2. After removal of 6 bases from V and 5 bases from J, the junction contained 13 bases not matched to a gene. Looked up from germline, CDR1 is MNHNS and CDR2 is SASEGT. The CDR3 has 18 residues. The CDR3 DNA reads as TGTGCCAGCAGCACCCGACTAGCGGGAGGGGGGTTGATAGATACGCAGTATTTT. Its protein product is CASSTRLAGGGLIDTQYF.

CDR3 nucleotides: TGCAGTGCCCACCTCCTCCCCAGTAACAATGAGCAGTTCTTC. Translating gives CSAHLLPSNNEQFF. V is TRBV20-1 and J is TRBJ2-1; D not resolved. This CDR3 comprises 14 residues. Trimming stripped 6 bases from V and 5 bases from J, with 17 bases between. In germline, CDR1 is DFQATT, CDR2 SNEGSKA (reference sequence).

This clonotype has more than one count but fewer than ten. CDR3 in amino acids: CASSPTGTSVYNEQFF. The DNA for the CDR3 is TGTGCCAGCAGCCCAACCGGGACTAGCGTCTACAATGAGCAGTTCTTC. The chain carries TRBV7-2 and TRBJ2-1; TRBD2 aligns across 10 bases. This CDR3 contains 16 residues. The ends lost 5 bases at V and 3 bases at J; junction bases unmatched: 7. The germline V gene encodes CDR1 SGHTA and CDR2 FQGNSA.

In this sample, this clonotype turned up a few times. The chain employs TRBV29-1 and TRBJ2-7; unclear D gene. The germline CDR1 and CDR2 sequences are SQVTM and ANQGSEA. Trimming stripped 6 bases from V and 1 base from J, with 10 bases between. CDR3 size: 12 residues. CDR3: CSVKGLSYEQYF. CDR3 DNA sequence: TGCAGCGTCAAAGGGCTGTCCTACGAGCAGTACTTC.

This rearrangement joins TRBV3-1 to TRBJ1-2; tentative D call: TRBD1 (6 bases). This CDR3 spans 13 amino acids. Trimming left V 1 base short and J 6 bases short, with 9 bases between. Germline V gives CDR1 LGHDT, CDR2 YNNKEL (reference sequence). The CDR3 loop reads CASSQVQGHGYTF. CDR3 DNA sequence: TGTGCCAGCAGCCAAGTACAGGGTCATGGCTACACCTTC.

V gene TRBV7-2 combines with J gene TRBJ2-7; TRBD1 aligns across 11 bases. V lost 5 bases to trimming and J lost 3 bases; unmatched junction nucleotides: 6. The CDR3 contains 15 residues. The germline CDR1 and CDR2 sequences are SGHTA and FQGNSA. The DNA for the CDR3 is TGTGCCAGCAGCCCCCGGACAGGGGGCATCTACGAGCAGTACTTC. Translated: CASSPRTGGIYEQYF.

This chain connects TRBV20-1 to TRBJ2-3; no reliable D call. V lost 2 bases and J 1 base, leaving 10 bases between the germline ends. Germline CDR1 DFQATT, CDR2 SNEGSKA (reference sequence). The CDR3 length is 14 residues. DNA for the CDR3: TGCAGTGCTAGATATAGCCCTGGCACAGATACGCAGTATTTT. It codes for CSARYSPGTDTQYF.